This entry features one TCR beta chain sequence. This sample is drawn from a study of blood T cell repertoires in COVID-19. As for the study in general: Italy, Spain and the United States were the sources of the convalescent and acute COVID-19 samples. The cDNA or gDNA used as material had been derived from T cells, B-cell-depleted T cells, or PBMCs.

The germline CDR1 and CDR2 sequences are LNHDA and SQIVND (reference sequence). CDR3 length: 18 amino acids. Trimming pared 7 bases from V and 1 base from J, leaving 20 bases between. Source study methods: Amplification of reference gene primers was used by the study to estimate nucleated cell counts. Profiled with immunoSEQ multiplex PCR; TCRdb holds only in-frame clones, not every one. That table is the source of V, J and clone size, and D and trimming were worked out from the DNA. The table has 120,000 to 150,000 clones, 87% seen once; the top ten hold over 8.5%. The origin of this receptor is a woman aged 45-59 years with active or convalescent COVID-19. Sequenced input: peripheral blood. This chain connects TRBV19 to TRBJ2-6, with a tentative D call TRBD1 (6 bases). CDR3 amino acids: CASTRQAVTLSGANVLTF. Written as DNA, the CDR3 is TGTGCCAGTACCCGACAGGCGGTGACCTTGTCTGGGGCCAACGTCCTGACTTTC.